This T cell receptor beta chain was sequenced during a study of immune evolution from preneoplasia to lung adenocarcinoma. Study-level information: HLA loss of heterozygosity: over 5.5% AIS, about 15% MIA, roughly 35% ADC, none AAH.

Patients had resection in Japan or China between the mid-2010s and the late 2010s. The data were produced by immunoSEQ multiplex PCR, yet TCRdb's version contains in-frame clones alone and is incomplete. The sample holds about 6,400 clones, nearly 80% seen once. Specimen: FFPE minimally invasive lung adenocarcinoma tissue. The sequence was collected from a person aged 60-79 years with lung adenocarcinoma.

CDR3 loop: CAARRDGSYEQYF. The CDR3 bases are TGTGCCGCGCGTAGGGACGGGTCCTACGAGCAGTACTTC. The rearrangement links TRBV10-3 to TRBJ2-7; D assignment may be TRBD1 or TRBD2 (5 bases each). Trimming shortened V by 11 bases and J by 1 base, and 15 bases separated the two germline ends. Germline values: CDR1 ENHRY, CDR2 SYGVKD. The CDR3 sequence is 13 residues long.